The sequence of this TCR beta chain was determined in a study of blood T cell repertoires in COVID-19. Study-level background: Italy, Spain and the United States were the sources of the convalescent and acute COVID-19 samples. The analysed material was cDNA or gDNA that came from T cells, B-cell-depleted T cells, or PBMCs.

The CDR3 length is 15 residues. V was pared by 4 bases and J by 4 bases, with 12 bases between. Germline V gene lookup returns CDR1 KGHDR and CDR2 SFDVKD. This clone was seen only once. Per the original methods: Reference gene primers were amplified, and this amplification served to estimate nucleated cell counts. Clones were sequenced by immunoSEQ multiplex PCR, and TCRdb holds only the in-frame ones, with some missing. D and trimming were read from the DNA, whereas the V and J calls and clone size are those reported in that table. The data show 150,000 to 200,000 clones, around 80% seen once. The source of this sequence is a man aged 50 or older who had recovered from COVID-19. The sample comprised peripheral blood. The chain uses TRBV24-1 and TRBJ2-2; a possible D gene is TRBD1 (6 bases). In nucleotides, the CDR3 is TGTGCCACCAGTGACCCCAAGGACAGCACCGGGGAGCTGTTTTTT. Translation: CATSDPKDSTGELFF.